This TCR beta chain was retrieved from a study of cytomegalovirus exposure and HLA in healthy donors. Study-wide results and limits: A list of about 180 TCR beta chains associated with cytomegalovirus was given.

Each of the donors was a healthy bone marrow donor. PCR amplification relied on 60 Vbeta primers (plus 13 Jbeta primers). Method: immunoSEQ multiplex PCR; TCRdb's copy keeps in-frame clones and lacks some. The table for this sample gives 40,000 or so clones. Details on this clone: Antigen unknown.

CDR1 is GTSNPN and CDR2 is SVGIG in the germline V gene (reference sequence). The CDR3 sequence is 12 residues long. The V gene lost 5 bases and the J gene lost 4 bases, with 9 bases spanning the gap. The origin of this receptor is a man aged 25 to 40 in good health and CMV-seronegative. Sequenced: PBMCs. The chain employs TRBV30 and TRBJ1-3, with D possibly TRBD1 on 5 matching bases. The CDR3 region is CAWCGAGNTIYF. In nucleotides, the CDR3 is TGTGCCTGGTGTGGGGCAGGAAACACCATATATTTT.